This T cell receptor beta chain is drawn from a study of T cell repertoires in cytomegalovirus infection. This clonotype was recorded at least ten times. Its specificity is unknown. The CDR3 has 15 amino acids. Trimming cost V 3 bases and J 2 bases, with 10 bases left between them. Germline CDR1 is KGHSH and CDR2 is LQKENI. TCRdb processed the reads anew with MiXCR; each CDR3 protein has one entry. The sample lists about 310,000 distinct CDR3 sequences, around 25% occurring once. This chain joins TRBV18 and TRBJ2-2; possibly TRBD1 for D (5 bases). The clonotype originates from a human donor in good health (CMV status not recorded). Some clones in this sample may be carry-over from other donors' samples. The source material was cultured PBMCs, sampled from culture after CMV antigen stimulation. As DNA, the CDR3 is TGTGCCAGCTCACCCTCCAGGGATAACACCGGGGAGCTGTTTTTT. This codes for CASSPSRDNTGELFF.